The rows below give T cell receptor beta chains drawn from one sample of a study of cytomegalovirus exposure and HLA in healthy donors. The assay was immunoSEQ multiplex PCR, and TCRdb's table has in-frame clones only and misses some. This sample has about 130,000 clones, with roughly three quarters found just once. Sequenced input: PBMCs. The receptors derive from a man in his forties in good health and CMV-seronegative. The CDR3 runs from the conserved cysteine through the conserved F or W. A D gene is named only where the DNA matches it firmly. A clone size is listed for some rows: how often the clone was seen (once, few, many), or a class if it is expanded.

clone size: NA
CDR3 length: 15
D gene: TRBD2
V gene: TRBV28
J gene: TRBJ2-7
CDR3 DNA: TGTGCCAGCAGTGGGGCTAGCGGGAGAGGGGAAGAGCAGTACTTC
CDR3 protein: CASSGASGRGEEQYF

clone size: NA
CDR3 length: 17
D gene: TRBD1
V gene: TRBV28
J gene: TRBJ1-5
CDR3 DNA: TGTGCCAGCAGTTTCGGCGTGGGACAGGGCTTCAATCAGCCCCAGCATTTT
CDR3 protein: CASSFGVGQGFNQPQHF

clone size: few
CDR3 length: 13
D gene: TRBD2
V gene: TRBV2
J gene: TRBJ2-7
CDR3 DNA: TGTGCCAGCAGCAGGGACTATCCCTACGAGCAGTACTTC
CDR3 protein: CASSRDYPYEQYF

clone size: NA
CDR3 length: 15
D gene: TRBD1
V gene: TRBV28
J gene: TRBJ1-1
CDR3 DNA: TGTGCCAGCAGTACTACAGGGGCTCCGGACACTGAAGCTTTCTTT
CDR3 protein: CASSTTGAPDTEAFF

clone size: NA
CDR3 length: 14
D gene: NA
V gene: TRBV19
J gene: TRBJ2-3
CDR3 DNA: TGTGCCAGTAGTATAGAACAGAGCACAGATACGCAGTATTTT
CDR3 protein: CASSIEQSTDTQYF

clone size: NA
CDR3 length: 16
D gene: NA
V gene: TRBV7-8
J gene: TRBJ2-1
CDR3 DNA: TGTGCCAGCAGCGCGCCCGGGGTCGGCTCCTACAATGAGCAGTTCTTC
CDR3 protein: CASSAPGVGSYNEQFF

clone size: NA
CDR3 length: 17
D gene: TRBD2
V gene: TRBV27
J gene: TRBJ2-7
CDR3 DNA: TGTGCCAGCAGTTCCTCCCCTAGCGGGACCGCCTATGGGGAGCAGTACTTC
CDR3 protein: CASSSSPSGTAYGEQYF

clone size: few
CDR3 length: 16
D gene: TRBD1
V gene: TRBV7-9
J gene: TRBJ1-2
CDR3 DNA: TGTGCCAGCAGCTCGACAGGACAGGGCCGGGACTATGGCTACACCTTC
CDR3 protein: CASSSTGQGRDYGYTF

clone size: NA
CDR3 length: 14
D gene: NA
V gene: TRBV6-5
J gene: TRBJ2-2
CDR3 DNA: TGTGCCAGCCAGATGGACCGGGAAGACGGGGAGCTGTTTTTT
CDR3 protein: CASQMDREDGELFF

clone size: NA
CDR3 length: 13
D gene: TRBD1
V gene: TRBV7-9
J gene: TRBJ1-6
CDR3 DNA: TGTGCCAGCAGCTTGGGACAGGCCTTCCCCCTCCACTTT
CDR3 protein: CASSLGQAFPLHF

clone size: NA
CDR3 length: 16
D gene: NA
V gene: TRBV4-3
J gene: TRBJ2-5
CDR3 DNA: TGCGCCAGCAGCCAATATTCCACAGGGCCCCAAGAGACCCAGTACTTC
CDR3 protein: CASSQYSTGPQETQYF

clone size: NA
CDR3 length: 15
D gene: TRBD1
V gene: TRBV6-6
J gene: TRBJ2-5
CDR3 DNA: TGTGCCAGCACTTTAAGACAGGGGATCCAAGAGACCCAGTACTTC
CDR3 protein: CASTLRQGIQETQYF

clone size: NA
CDR3 length: 17
D gene: TRBD2
V gene: TRBV9
J gene: TRBJ2-3
CDR3 DNA: TGTGCCAGCAGCCCCCGACCCGGGACTAGCGGGGCCTATACGCAGTATTTT
CDR3 protein: CASSPRPGTSGAYTQYF

clone size: once
CDR3 length: 15
D gene: TRBD1
V gene: TRBV7-9
J gene: TRBJ2-7
CDR3 DNA: TGTGCCAGCGCTTCTGGACAGGGGGCCGACTACGAGCAGTACTTC
CDR3 protein: CASASGQGADYEQYF

clone size: NA
CDR3 length: 14
D gene: TRBD1
V gene: TRBV30
J gene: TRBJ1-4
CDR3 DNA: TGTGCCTGGTGCCCGGGACAGGGAGAGAAAAAACTGTTTTTT
CDR3 protein: CAWCPGQGEKKLFF

clone size: few
CDR3 length: 15
D gene: TRBD1
V gene: TRBV5-1
J gene: TRBJ1-1
CDR3 DNA: TGCGCCAGCAGCTTCGGTACAGGGGGGGAGACTGAAGCTTTCTTT
CDR3 protein: CASSFGTGGETEAFF

clone size: NA
CDR3 length: 13
D gene: TRBD1
V gene: TRBV10-2
J gene: TRBJ2-7
CDR3 DNA: TGCGCCAGCGTGGGACAGGCCTCCTACGAGCAGTACTTC
CDR3 protein: CASVGQASYEQYF

clone size: NA
CDR3 length: 14
D gene: TRBD1
V gene: TRBV5-4
J gene: TRBJ1-2
CDR3 DNA: TGTGCCAGCAGCGCAGGACAGGAAAACTATGGCTACACCTTC
CDR3 protein: CASSAGQENYGYTF

clone size: NA
CDR3 length: 13
D gene: NA
V gene: TRBV6-5
J gene: TRBJ1-2
CDR3 DNA: TGTGCCAGCAGTTTTGGGGGGTCCTATGGCTACACCTTC
CDR3 protein: CASSFGGSYGYTF

clone size: NA
CDR3 length: 17
D gene: TRBD1
V gene: TRBV4-1
J gene: TRBJ1-2
CDR3 DNA: TGCGCCAGCAGCCAAGATTGGGAACAGGGGAGAGCTGGGGGCTACACCTTC
CDR3 protein: CASSQDWEQGRAGGYTF

clone size: NA
CDR3 length: 14
D gene: NA
V gene: TRBV4-2
J gene: TRBJ2-7
CDR3 DNA: TGTGCCAGCAGCCAACCCGGGAGCTCCTACGAGCAGTACTTC
CDR3 protein: CASSQPGSSYEQYF

clone size: NA
CDR3 length: 16
D gene: TRBD2
V gene: TRBV9
J gene: TRBJ2-3
CDR3 DNA: TGTGCCAGCAGCGTAGGCGGGGGGGTCGGCACAGATACGCAGTATTTT
CDR3 protein: CASSVGGGVGTDTQYF